The subject of this entry is one T cell receptor (beta chain). Its antigen remains unknown. The data were taken from a study of cytomegalovirus exposure and HLA in healthy donors. After removal of 0 bases from V and 2 bases from J, the junction contained 4 bases not matched to a gene. CDR3 length: 16 amino acids. CDR1 is LGHNT, CDR2 FRNRAP, per germline. Study observations and caveats: The authors listed 150 or so TCR beta chains as cytomegalovirus-associated.

Generated by immunoSEQ multiplex PCR, the TCRdb table keeps only in-frame clones and is missing some. The sample comprises about 200,000 clones, more than 65% of which are singletons, and around 15% rests with the top ten. This clonotype was obtained from a woman aged 30 to 39 in good health and CMV-seropositive. The specimen was PBMCs. The chain has TRBV12-5 and TRBJ2-7; TRBD2 aligns across 10 bases. The CDR3 nucleotides read TGTGCTAGTGGTTTGGTAACCGGGACTAGCGCCTACGAGCAGTACTTC. It codes for CASGLVTGTSAYEQYF.